These T cell receptor beta chains were read from a single sample in a study of early T cells in non-severe SARS-CoV-2 infection. TCRdb called the 5' RACE reads again in MiXCR, with one record for every CDR3 protein. The sample includes 38,000 or so distinct CDR3 sequences, about 5% of them seen just once. The sample taken for sequencing was whole blood. The receptor set was obtained from an adult who was a healthcare worker with PCR-confirmed SARS-CoV-2 infection or an uninfected control (not recorded which). Both conserved end residues are part of each CDR3. Each record gives: D gene, J gene, V gene, clone size, CDR3 protein, CDR3 DNA. D genes are given only for firm matches. Rows give clone size only sometimes, using once, few, many, or a class for an expanded clone.

NA TRBJ1-6 TRBV5-1 few CASSPDQGSTYNSPLHF TGCGCCAGCAGCCCTGACCAGGGAAGTACCTATAATTCACCCCTCCACTTT
NA TRBJ1-2 TRBV9 many CASSAIPQGFNYGYTF TGTGCCAGCAGCGCGATACCACAGGGATTTAACTATGGCTACACCTTC
NA TRBJ1-2 TRBV9 few CASSVLPGDMTF TGTGCCAGCAGCGTCCTCCCGGGAGACATGACCTTC
TRBD1 TRBJ1-1 TRBV20-1 many CSAEDRGGVTEAFF TGCAGTGCGGAGGACAGGGGCGGCGTCACTGAAGCTTTCTTT
TRBD1 TRBJ1-2 TRBV30 many CAWSAGGSYGYTF TGTGCCTGGAGCGCAGGGGGAAGCTATGGCTACACCTTC
NA TRBJ1-1 TRBV30 few CAWSKGARTEAFF TGTGCCTGGAGTAAGGGAGCGAGGACTGAAGCTTTCTTT
NA TRBJ2-1 TRBV6-1 many CASLGQPGHEQFF TGTGCCTCCCTGGGCCAACCTGGGCATGAGCAGTTCTTC
TRBD1 TRBJ1-2 TRBV30 many CAWGQVYGYTF TGTGCCTGGGGACAGGTTTATGGCTACACCTTC
NA TRBJ1-6 TRBV30 many CAWTGTDNSPLHF TGTGCCTGGACGGGAACAGACAATTCACCCCTCCACTTT
TRBD2 TRBJ2-3 TRBV4-1 many CASSQLGLAADTQYF TGCGCCAGCAGCCAATTGGGACTAGCGGCGGATACGCAGTATTTT
TRBD2 TRBJ2-1 TRBV12-3/TRBV12-4 many CASRLGGSSYNEQFF TGTGCCAGCCGGCTCGGCGGGAGCTCCTACAATGAGCAGTTCTTC
NA TRBJ1-1 TRBV7-2 many CASSLEGMSENTEAFF TGTGCCAGCAGCTTAGAGGGGATGAGCGAGAACACTGAAGCTTTCTTT
NA TRBJ1-1 TRBV29-1 many CSVAGRLNTEAFF TGCAGCGTTGCAGGCCGATTGAACACTGAAGCTTTCTTT
NA TRBJ2-7 TRBV18 NA CASSPRAVDEQYF TGTGCCAGCTCACCCCGGGCCGTGGACGAGCAGTACTTC
NA TRBJ1-1 TRBV29-1 few CSVAGDTEAFF TGCAGCGTTGCCGGGGACACTGAAGCTTTCTTT
TRBD2 TRBJ2-5 TRBV12-5 medium-sized CASGFGGEETQYF TGTGCTAGTGGTTTCGGGGGGGAAGAGACCCAGTACTTC
NA TRBJ1-2 TRBV5-1 many CASSPGDKFYGYTF TGCGCCAGCAGCCCAGGAGACAAATTCTATGGCTACACCTTC
TRBD2 TRBJ2-6 TRBV7-9 few CASSSRGGESSGANVLTF TGTGCCAGCAGCTCCCGCGGGGGAGAATCCTCTGGGGCCAACGTCCTGACTTTC
NA TRBJ2-1 TRBV3-1 many CASSQVERQFF TGTGCCAGCAGCCAAGTAGAGCGGCAGTTCTTC
TRBD2 TRBJ2-5 TRBV4-1 many CASSPQGLAGGQTQYF TGCGCCAGCAGCCCTCAGGGACTAGCGGGGGGACAGACCCAGTACTTC
TRBD1 TRBJ2-7 TRBV2 NA CASRDGTGTYEQYF TGTGCCAGCAGAGATGGGACAGGGACCTACGAGCAGTACTTC
TRBD2 TRBJ2-1 TRBV25-1 many CASRQSGLAVYNEQFF TGTGCCAGCAGACAAAGCGGACTAGCGGTTTACAATGAGCAGTTCTTC
NA TRBJ2-5 TRBV6-1 NA CASRVAEGETQYF TGTGCCAGCAGGGTCGCAGAAGGAGAGACCCAGTACTTC
NA TRBJ2-3 TRBV20-1 few CSAREWTPYLTDTQYF TGCAGTGCTAGAGAATGGACACCGTACCTCACAGATACGCAGTATTTT
NA TRBJ2-5 TRBV20-1 many CSARVVLTGTQYF TGCAGTGCTAGAGTAGTACTAACAGGGACCCAGTACTTC
NA TRBJ2-7 TRBV7-6 many CASSRYLSRVGPPPHHEQYF TGTGCCAGCAGCCGATACCTCTCCCGGGTCGGACCCCCTCCTCATCACGAGCAGTACTTC
NA TRBJ1-2 TRBV6-2/TRBV6-3 many CASSYSNANYGYTF TGTGCCAGCAGTTACTCGAACGCTAACTATGGCTACACCTTC
NA TRBJ1-1 TRBV12-3/TRBV12-4 many CASGMLRQAFF TGTGCCAGCGGGATGTTGAGGCAGGCTTTCTTT
NA TRBJ1-5 TRBV7-9 NA CASSFGGYGQPQHF TGTGCCAGCAGCTTTGGGGGATACGGTCAGCCCCAGCATTTT
NA TRBJ2-5 TRBV12-3/TRBV12-4 many CASSFLGAYEGQETQYF TGTGCCAGCAGTTTCCTCGGTGCCTACGAGGGCCAAGAGACCCAGTACTTC
TRBD2 TRBJ2-1 TRBV7-6 many CASSLGGRDEQFF TGTGCCAGCAGCCTGGGGGGGAGGGATGAGCAGTTCTTC
NA TRBJ1-1 TRBV18 few CASSPRVVRDTEAFF TGTGCCAGCTCACCACGAGTGGTTCGGGACACTGAAGCTTTCTTT
NA TRBJ1-1 TRBV20-1 many CSAIQNTEAFF TGCAGTGCGATTCAGAACACTGAAGCTTTCTTT